A single sample is the source of the 6 T cell receptor beta chains below, sequenced in a study of blood T cells in healthy people across ages. Sample-barcoded 5' priming and a J-beta primer mix drove a second PCR of roughly 6 to 12 cycles. Using its own MiXCR run on the 5' RACE reads, TCRdb lists one record per CDR3 protein. The table shows over 1,500,000 distinct CDR3 sequences, with more than 35% occurring only once. Source material: blood. The receptor source for this set is a human donor in good health.

The chain uses TRBV5-1 and TRBJ2-1, with D tentatively TRBD2 (5 bases). With 5 bases removed from V and 13 bases from J, the gap between germline ends came to 22 bases. Germline V gene lookup returns CDR1 SGHRS and CDR2 YFSETQ. This CDR3 has 14 amino acids. The CDR3 loop reads CASSIAWTLETQFF. In DNA form, the CDR3 reads TGCGCCAGCAGTATTGCTTGGACTTTAGAGACCCAGTTCTTC.

This clonotype has a count of ten or more. The chain employs TRBV12-3 or TRBV12-4 and TRBJ2-7, with TRBD1 matching over 7 bases. V dropped 5 bases and J dropped 1; count of bases not matched to a gene: 5. This CDR3 contains 14 residues. The CDR3 spells CASSDDRDSYEQYF. The CDR3 nucleotides are TGTGCCAGCAGTGACGACAGGGATTCCTACGAGCAGTACTTC.

J is TRBJ2-2 and V is TRBV10-3, with 13 bases matching TRBD2. Trimming removed 3 bases from V and 6 bases from J; junction bases left unmatched: 10. Germline V gene data show CDR1 as ENHRY and CDR2 as SYGVKD. The CDR3 length is 18 residues. CDR3 sequence (DNA): TGTGCCATCAGTGAAACTAGCGGGGGGGCCTTGGTCTCCGGGGAGCTGTTTTTT. This gives the protein CAISETSGGALVSGELFF.

This chain connects TRBV12-3 or TRBV12-4 to TRBJ1-5; 7 bases are shared with TRBD1. The CDR3 runs to 15 residues. V trimming: 6 bases; J trimming: 3 bases; junction bases outside the gene matches: 8. CDR3 coding DNA: TGTGCCAGCAGGTCGACAGGGTATTCCAATCAGCCCCAGCATTTT. Protein product: CASRSTGYSNQPQHF.

There are many counts of this clonotype. The V call is TRBV20-1, the J call TRBJ2-6; D is perhaps TRBD1 (5 bases). This CDR3 has 17 amino acids. Germline V lookup: CDR1 DFQATT, CDR2 SNEGSKA (reference sequence). With 5 bases removed from V and 0 bases from J, the gap between germline ends came to 17 bases. CDR3 region: CSASDSSSSSGANVLTF. Written as DNA, the CDR3 is TGCAGTGCTTCCGACAGCAGTTCTTCCTCTGGGGCCAACGTCCTGACTTTC.

The chain is built from TRBV20-1 and TRBJ2-7; 7 positions match TRBD1. The germline V gene encodes CDR1 DFQATT and CDR2 SNEGSKA (reference sequence). V lost 4 bases, J lost 6 bases, and 9 bases stayed unmatched. This CDR3 spans 13 amino acids. The CDR3 here is CSATGTVYLEQYF. The CDR3, as DNA: TGCAGTGCTACCGGGACAGTATACCTCGAGCAGTACTTC.